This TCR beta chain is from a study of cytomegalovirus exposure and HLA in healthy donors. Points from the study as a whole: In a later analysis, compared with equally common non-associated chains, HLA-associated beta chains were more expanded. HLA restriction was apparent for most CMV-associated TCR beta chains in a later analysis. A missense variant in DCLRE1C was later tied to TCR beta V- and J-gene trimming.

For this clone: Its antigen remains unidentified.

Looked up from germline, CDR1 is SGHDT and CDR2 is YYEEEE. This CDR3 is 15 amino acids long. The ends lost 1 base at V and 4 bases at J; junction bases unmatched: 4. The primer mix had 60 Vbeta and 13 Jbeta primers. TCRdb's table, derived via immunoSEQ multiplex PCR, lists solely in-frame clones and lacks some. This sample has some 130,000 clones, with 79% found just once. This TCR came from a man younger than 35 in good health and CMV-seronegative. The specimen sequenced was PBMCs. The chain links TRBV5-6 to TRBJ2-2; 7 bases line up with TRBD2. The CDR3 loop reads CASSLRGVGTGELFF. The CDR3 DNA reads TGTGCCAGCAGCTTGCGGGGGGTAGGCACCGGGGAGCTGTTTTTT.